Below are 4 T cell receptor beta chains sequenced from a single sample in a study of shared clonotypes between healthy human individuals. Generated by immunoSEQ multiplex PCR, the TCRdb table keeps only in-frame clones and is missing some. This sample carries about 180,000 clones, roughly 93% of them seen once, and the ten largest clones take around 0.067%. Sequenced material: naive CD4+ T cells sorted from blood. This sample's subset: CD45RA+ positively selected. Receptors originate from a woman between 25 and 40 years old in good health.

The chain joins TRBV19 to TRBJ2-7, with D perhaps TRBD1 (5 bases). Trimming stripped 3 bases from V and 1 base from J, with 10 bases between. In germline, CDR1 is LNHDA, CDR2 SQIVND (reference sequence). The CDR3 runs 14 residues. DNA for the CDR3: TGTGCCAGTAGTATTGGAACAGGATCCTACGAGCAGTACTTC. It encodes CASSIGTGSYEQYF.

The CDR3 DNA reads as TGTGCCAGCAGCCCCATCAGGGGGAACTACGAGCAGTACTTC. This gives the protein CASSPIRGNYEQYF. The chain links TRBV11-2 to TRBJ2-7, with TRBD1 identical over 7 bases. This CDR3 region has 14 residues. Germline lookup yields CDR1 SGHAT and CDR2 FQNNGV. Trimming took 5 bases from V and 3 from J; bases not matched to a gene: 7.

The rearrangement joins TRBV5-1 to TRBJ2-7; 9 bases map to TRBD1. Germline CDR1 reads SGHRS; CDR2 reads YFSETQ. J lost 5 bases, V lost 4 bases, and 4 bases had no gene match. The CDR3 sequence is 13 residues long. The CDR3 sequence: CASSGDRAHEQYF. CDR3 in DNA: TGCGCCAGCAGCGGGGACAGGGCCCACGAGCAGTACTTC.

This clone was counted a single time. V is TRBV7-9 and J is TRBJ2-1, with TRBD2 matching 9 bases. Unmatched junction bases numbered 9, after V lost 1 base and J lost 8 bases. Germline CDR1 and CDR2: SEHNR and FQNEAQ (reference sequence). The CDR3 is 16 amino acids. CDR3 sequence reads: CASSLVGTSLGDEQFF. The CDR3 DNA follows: TGTGCCAGCAGCTTAGTTGGGACTAGCCTCGGCGATGAGCAGTTCTTC.